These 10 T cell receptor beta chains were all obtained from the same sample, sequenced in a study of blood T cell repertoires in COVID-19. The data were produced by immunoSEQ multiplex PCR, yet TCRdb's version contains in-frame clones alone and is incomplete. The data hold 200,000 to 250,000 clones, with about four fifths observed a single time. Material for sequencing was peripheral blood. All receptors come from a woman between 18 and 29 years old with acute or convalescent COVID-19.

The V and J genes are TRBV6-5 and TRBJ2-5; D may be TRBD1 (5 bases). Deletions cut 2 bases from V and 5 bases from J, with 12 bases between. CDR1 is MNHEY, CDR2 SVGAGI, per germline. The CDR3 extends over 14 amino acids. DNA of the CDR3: TGTGCCAGCAGTTACGTTCAGGGCTTGGAGACCCAGTACTTC. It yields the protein CASSYVQGLETQYF.

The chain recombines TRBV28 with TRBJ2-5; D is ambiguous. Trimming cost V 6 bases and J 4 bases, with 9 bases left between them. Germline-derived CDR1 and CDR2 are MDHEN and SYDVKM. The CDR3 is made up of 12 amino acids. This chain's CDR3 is CASSILLETQYF. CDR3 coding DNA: TGTGCCAGCAGCATCCTACTAGAGACCCAGTACTTC.

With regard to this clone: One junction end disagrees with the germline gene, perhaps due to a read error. CDR3 sequence: CASSYFGTMIF. The CDR3 bases are TGTGCCAGCAGTTACTTCGGGACAATGATCTTT. This chain connects TRBV6-5 to TRBJ1-1; a possible D gene is TRBD1 (6 bases). The CDR3 is made up of 11 amino acids. The germline gives CDR1 MNHEY, CDR2 SVGAGI.

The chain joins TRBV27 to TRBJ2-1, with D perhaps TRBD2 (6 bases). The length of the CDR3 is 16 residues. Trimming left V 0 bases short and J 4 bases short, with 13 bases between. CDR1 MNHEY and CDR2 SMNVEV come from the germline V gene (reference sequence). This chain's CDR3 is CASSLSVAAGYNEQFF. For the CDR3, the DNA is TGTGCCAGCAGTTTATCCGTCGCCGCGGGGTACAATGAGCAGTTCTTC.

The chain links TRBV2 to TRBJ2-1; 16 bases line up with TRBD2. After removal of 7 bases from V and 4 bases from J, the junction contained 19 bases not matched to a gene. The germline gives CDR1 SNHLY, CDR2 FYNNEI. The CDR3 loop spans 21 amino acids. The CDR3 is CASIITTGTSGRALDYNEQFF. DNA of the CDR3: TGTGCCAGCATAATCACGACCGGGACTAGCGGGAGGGCCTTAGATTACAATGAGCAGTTCTTC. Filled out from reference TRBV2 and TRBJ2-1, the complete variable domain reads EPEVTQTPSHQVTQMGQEVILRCVPISNHLYFYWYRQILGQKVEFLVSFYNNEISEKSEIFDDQFSVERPDGSNFTLKIRSTKLEDSAMYFCASIITTGTSGRALDYNEQFFGPGTRLTVL.

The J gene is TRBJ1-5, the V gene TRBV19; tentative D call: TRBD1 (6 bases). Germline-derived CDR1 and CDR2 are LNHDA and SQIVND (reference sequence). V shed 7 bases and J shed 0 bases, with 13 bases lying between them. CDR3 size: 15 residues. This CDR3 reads CASKHQQGSNQPQHF. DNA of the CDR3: TGTGCCAGTAAGCACCAACAGGGTAGCAATCAGCCCCAGCATTTT. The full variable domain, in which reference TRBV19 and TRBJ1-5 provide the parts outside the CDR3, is DGGITQSPKYLFRKEGQNVTLSCEQNLNHDAMYWYRQDPGQGLRLIYYSQIVNDFQKGDIAEGYSVSREKKESFPLTVTSAQKNPTAFYLCASKHQQGSNQPQHFGDGTRLSIL.

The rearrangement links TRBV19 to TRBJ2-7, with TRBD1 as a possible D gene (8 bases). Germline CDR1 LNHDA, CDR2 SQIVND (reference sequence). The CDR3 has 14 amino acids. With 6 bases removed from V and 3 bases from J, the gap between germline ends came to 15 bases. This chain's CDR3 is CASSEQGGDYEQYF. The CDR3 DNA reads TGTGCCAGTAGCGAACAGGGGGGGGACTACGAGCAGTACTTC.

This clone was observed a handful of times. CDR3 sequence: CASSLFGPLATGGLTYEQYF. In DNA form, the CDR3 reads TGTGCCAGCTCACTATTCGGGCCCCTTGCAACTGGCGGGCTGACCTACGAGCAGTACTTC. V gene TRBV18 combines with J gene TRBJ2-7; D may be TRBD2 (5 bases). Between the trimmed V and J ends, which lost 4 bases and 2 bases, there was a span of 30 bases. CDR1 is KGHSH and CDR2 is LQKENI in the germline V gene. The CDR3 loop spans 20 amino acids.

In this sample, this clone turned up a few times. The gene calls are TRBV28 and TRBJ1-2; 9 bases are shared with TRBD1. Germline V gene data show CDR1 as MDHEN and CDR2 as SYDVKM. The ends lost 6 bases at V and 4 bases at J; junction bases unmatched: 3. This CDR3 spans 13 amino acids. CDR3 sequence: CASRTGGVYGYTF. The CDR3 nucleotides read TGTGCCAGCAGGACAGGGGGTGTCTATGGCTACACCTTC.

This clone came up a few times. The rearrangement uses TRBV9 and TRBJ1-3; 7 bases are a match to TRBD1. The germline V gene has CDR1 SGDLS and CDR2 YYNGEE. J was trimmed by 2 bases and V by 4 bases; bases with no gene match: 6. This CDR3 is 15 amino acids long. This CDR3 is CASSPGGTAGNTIYF. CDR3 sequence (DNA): TGTGCCAGCAGCCCCGGTGGGACAGCTGGAAACACCATATATTTT.